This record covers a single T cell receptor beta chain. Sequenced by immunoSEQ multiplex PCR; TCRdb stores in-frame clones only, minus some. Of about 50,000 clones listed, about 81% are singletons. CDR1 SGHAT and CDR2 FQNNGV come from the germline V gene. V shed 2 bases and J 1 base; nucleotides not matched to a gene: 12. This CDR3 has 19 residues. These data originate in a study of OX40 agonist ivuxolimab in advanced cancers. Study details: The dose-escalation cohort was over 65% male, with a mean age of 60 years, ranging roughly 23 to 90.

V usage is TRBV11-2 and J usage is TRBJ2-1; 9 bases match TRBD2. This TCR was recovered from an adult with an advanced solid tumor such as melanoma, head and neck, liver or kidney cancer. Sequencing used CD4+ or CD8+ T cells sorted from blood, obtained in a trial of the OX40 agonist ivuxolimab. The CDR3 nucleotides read TGTGCCAGCAGCTTACGGGCCCTAGCGGGATTGGAATCCTACAATGAGCAGTTCTTC. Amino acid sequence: CASSLRALAGLESYNEQFF.